This paragraph reports one TCR beta chain. These data are taken from a study of blood T cell repertoires in COVID-19. About the research overall: From T cells, B-cell-depleted T cells, or PBMCs came the material, which was cDNA or gDNA.

In the study's own analysis: Scientists estimated how many nucleated cells there were by amplifying reference gene primers. Libraries were prepared by immunoSEQ multiplex PCR; TCRdb keeps only in-frame clonotypes and omits some of them. V and J calls and clone size are given by that table; D and trimming were obtained from the DNA. Counted here are under 300,000 clones, approximately 91% occurring once; the ten biggest clones make up just under 0.95%. This CDR3 is 15 amino acids long. CDR1 and CDR2 from the germline V gene are MDHEN and SYDVKM. V lost 5 bases and J lost 12; bases outside the gene matches: 11.

This TCR was recovered from a woman between 40 and 55 years old who had recovered from COVID-19. The chain uses TRBV28 and TRBJ2-1; 12 bases align to TRBD2. The sample comprised peripheral blood. In nucleotides, the CDR3 is TGTGCCAGCAGTAAGACTAGCGGGGGACCGATGGGGCAGTTCTTC. This translates into CASSKTSGGPMGQFF. The full variable domain, with the rest looked up from reference TRBV28 and TRBJ2-1, is DVKVTQSSRYLVKRTGEKVFLECVQDMDHENMFWYRQDPGLGLRLIYFSYDVKMKEKGDIPEGYSVSREKKERFSLILESASTNQTSMYLCASSKTSGGPMGQFFGPGTRLTVL.